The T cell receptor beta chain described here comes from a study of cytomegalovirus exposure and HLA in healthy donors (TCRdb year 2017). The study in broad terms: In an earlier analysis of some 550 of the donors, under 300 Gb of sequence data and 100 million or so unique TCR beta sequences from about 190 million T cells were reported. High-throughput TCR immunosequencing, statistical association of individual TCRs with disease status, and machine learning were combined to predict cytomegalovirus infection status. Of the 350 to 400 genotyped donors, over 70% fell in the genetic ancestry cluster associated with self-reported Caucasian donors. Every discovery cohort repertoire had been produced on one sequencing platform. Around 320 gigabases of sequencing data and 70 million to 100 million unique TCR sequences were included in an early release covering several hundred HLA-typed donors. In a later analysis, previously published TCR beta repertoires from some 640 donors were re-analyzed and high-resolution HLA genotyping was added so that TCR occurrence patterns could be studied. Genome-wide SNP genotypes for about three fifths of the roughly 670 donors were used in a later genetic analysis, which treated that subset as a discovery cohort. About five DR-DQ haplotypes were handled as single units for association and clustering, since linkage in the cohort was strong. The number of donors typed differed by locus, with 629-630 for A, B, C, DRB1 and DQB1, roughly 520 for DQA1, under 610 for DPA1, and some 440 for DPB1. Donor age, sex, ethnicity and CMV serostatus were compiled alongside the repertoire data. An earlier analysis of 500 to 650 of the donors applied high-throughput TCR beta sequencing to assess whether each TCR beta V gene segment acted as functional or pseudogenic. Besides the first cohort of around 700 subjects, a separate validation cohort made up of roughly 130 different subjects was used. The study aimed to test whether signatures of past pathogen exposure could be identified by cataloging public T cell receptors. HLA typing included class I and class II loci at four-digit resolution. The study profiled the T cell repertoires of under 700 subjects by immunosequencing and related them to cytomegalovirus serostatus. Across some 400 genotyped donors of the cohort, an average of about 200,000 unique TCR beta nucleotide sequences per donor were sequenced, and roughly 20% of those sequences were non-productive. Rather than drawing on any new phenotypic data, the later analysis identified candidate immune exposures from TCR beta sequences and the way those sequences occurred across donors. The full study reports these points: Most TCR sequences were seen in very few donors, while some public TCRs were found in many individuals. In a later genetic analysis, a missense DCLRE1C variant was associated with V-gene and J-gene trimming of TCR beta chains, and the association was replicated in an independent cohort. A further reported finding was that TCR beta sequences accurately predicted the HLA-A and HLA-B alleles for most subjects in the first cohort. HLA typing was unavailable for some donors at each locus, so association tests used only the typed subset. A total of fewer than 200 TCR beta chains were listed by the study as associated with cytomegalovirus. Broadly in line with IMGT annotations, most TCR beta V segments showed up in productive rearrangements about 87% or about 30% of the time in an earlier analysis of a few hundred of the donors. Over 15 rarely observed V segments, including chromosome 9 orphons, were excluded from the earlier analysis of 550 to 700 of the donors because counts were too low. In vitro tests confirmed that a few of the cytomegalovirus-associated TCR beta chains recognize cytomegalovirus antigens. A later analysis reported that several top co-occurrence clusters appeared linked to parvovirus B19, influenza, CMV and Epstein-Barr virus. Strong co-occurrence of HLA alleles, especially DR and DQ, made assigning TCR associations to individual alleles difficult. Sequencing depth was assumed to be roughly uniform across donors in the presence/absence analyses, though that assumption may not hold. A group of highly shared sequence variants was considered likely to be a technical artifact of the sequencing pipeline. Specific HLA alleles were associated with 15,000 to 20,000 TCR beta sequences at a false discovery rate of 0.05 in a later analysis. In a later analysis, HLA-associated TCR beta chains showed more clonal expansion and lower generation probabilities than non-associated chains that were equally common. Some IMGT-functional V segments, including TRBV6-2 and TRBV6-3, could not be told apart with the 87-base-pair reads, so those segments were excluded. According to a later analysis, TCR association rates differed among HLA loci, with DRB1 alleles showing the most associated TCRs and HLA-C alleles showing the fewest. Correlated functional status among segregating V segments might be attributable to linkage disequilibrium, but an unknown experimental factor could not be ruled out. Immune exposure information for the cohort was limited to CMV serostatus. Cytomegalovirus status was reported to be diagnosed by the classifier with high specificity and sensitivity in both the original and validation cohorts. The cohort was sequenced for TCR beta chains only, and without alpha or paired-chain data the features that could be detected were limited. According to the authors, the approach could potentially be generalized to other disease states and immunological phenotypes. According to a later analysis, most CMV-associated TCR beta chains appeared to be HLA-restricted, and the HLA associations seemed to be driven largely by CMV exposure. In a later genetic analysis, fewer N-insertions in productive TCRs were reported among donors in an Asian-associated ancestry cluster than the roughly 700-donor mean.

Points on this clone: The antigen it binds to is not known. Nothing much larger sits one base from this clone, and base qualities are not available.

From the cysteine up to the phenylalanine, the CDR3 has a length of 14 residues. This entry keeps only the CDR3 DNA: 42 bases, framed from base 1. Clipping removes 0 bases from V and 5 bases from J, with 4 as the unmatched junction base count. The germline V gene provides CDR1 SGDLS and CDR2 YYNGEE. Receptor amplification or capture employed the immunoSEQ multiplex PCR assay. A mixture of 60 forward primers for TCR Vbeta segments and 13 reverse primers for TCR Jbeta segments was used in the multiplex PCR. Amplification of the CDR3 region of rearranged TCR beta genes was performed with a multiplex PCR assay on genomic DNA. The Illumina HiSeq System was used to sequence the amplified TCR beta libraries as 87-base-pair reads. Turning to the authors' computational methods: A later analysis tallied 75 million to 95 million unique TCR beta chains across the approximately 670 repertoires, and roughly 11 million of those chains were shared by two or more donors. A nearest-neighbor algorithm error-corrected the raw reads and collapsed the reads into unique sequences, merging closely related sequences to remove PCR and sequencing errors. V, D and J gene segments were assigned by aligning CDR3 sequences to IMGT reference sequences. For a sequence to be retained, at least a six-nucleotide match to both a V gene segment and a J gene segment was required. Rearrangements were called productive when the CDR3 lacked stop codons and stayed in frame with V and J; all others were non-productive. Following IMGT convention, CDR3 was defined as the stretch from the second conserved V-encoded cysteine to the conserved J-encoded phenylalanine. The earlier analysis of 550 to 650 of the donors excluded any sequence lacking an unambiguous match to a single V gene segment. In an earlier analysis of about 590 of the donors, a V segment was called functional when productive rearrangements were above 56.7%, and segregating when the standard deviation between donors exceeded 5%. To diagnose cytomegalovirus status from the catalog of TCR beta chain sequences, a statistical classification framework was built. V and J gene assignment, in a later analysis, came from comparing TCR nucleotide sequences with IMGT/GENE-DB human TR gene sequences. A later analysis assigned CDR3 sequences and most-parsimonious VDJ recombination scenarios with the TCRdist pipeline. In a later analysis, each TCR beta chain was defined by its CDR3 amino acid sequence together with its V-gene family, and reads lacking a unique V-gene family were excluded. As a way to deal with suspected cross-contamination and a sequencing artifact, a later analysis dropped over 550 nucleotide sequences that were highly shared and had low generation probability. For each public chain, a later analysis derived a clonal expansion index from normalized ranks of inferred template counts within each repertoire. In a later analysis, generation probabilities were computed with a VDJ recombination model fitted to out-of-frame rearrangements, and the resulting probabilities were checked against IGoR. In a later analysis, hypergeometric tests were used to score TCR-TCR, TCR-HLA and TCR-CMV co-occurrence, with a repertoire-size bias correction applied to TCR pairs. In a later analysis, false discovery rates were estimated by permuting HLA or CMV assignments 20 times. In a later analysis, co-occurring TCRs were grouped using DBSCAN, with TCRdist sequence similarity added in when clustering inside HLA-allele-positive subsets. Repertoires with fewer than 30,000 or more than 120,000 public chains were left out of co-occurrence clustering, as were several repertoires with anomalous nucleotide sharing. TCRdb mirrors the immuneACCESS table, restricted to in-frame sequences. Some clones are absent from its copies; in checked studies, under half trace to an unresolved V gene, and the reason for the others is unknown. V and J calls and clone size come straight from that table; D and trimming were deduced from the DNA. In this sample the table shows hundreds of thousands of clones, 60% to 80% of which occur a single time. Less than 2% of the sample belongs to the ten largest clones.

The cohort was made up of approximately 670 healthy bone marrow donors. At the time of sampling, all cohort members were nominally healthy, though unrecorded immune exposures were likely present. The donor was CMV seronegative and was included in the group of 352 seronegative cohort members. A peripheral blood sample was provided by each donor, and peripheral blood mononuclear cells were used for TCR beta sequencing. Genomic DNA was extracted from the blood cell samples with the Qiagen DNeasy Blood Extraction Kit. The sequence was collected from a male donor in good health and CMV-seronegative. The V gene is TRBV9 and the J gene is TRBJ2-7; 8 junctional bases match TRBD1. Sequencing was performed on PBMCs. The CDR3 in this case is CASSVAGGQDEQYF. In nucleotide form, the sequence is TGTGCCAGCAGCGTAGCAGGGGGCCAGGACGAGCAGTACTTC. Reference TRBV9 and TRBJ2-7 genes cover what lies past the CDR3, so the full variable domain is DSGVTQTPKHLITATGQRVTLRCSPRSGDLSVYWYQQSLDQGLQFLIQYYNGEERAKGNILERFSAQQFPDLHSELNLSSLELGDSALYFCASSVAGGQDEQYFGPGTRLTVT.